This TCR beta chain was captured in a study of shared clonotypes between healthy human individuals (dated by TCRdb to 2020 to 2021). Study-level background: Two women and three men aged 18 to 49 years were included in the cohort. Between about 0.85 and 8.9 billion PBMCs per donor were obtained by leukapheresis. For each donor, three plates each were used for CD4 naive and CD4 memory, two plates were used for CD8 naive, and one plate was used for CD8 memory. To increase sequencing depth and limit assay-specific biases, TCR repertoire library preparation and sequencing were carried out by different laboratories using diverse techniques. Blood TCR repertoires of about 5 healthy adults were deeply sequenced to estimate repertoire size and the extent of clonotype sharing between individuals. Overall study results and their limits: Compared with non-shared clonotypes, clonotypes shared by all four sorted-subset donors had higher generation probabilities. When a handful of donors were compared, the shared fraction of clonotypes was around 5.1% for naive CD4, roughly 3.3% for naive CD8, 2.3% for memory CD4, and about 0.36% for memory CD8. The genetic and exposure-history diversity represented was limited by the small number of donors. Sampling was restricted to blood, and TCR repertoires in tissues likely differ from the TCR repertoires found in blood. Incomplete sequencing was indicated by rarefaction of sorted-subset datasets, despite the large sequencing depth. Estimated clonotype richness was generally larger for naive than for memory subsets. Based on pairwise subsampling, the degree of clonotype sharing among donors was expected to be affected by sequencing depth.

Reading from cysteine to phenylalanine, the CDR3 counts 11 amino acids. This entry keeps only the CDR3 DNA: 33 bases, framed from base 1. Trimming takes 1 base from V and 6 bases from J, and the germline ends sit 6 bases apart. Sequences GTSNPN (CDR1) and SVGIG (CDR2) are obtained from the germline V gene (reference sequence). Healthy HIV-negative adults with no recently reported acute infections or vaccinations were included as donors. All donors were Caucasian adults living in Nashville, Tennessee, USA. CD4+ T cells were enriched by magnetic negative selection, after which naive cells were positively selected on CD45RA and the negative fraction was taken as the memory subset. Blood was obtained by leukapheresis, after which PBMCs were separated by Ficoll-Histopaque density gradient centrifugation and cryopreserved in liquid nitrogen vapor phase. Purity and quantity of every magnetically sorted T cell population were checked by analytical flow cytometry. Genomic DNA was isolated from every sorted fraction and measured by UV absorbance on a Nanodrop 2000c.

Using the deep immunoSEQ assay, TCR CDR3 regions were amplified from genomic DNA by multiplex PCR. For each cell subset, the extracted genomic DNA was distributed evenly across all wells of several immunoSEQ 96-well plates, and each plate served as one replicate. For sorted subsets, about 210 ng of genomic DNA, equivalent to tens of thousands of T cell genomes, went into each replicate PCR. Purified libraries were measured with a Qubit 3.0 fluorometer, size-checked on a Bioanalyzer 2100, and measured again with the KAPA Library Quantification kit. Each immunoSEQ 96-well plate was sequenced on its own single-read 150-cycle Illumina NextSeq 550 flow cell. The authors' pipeline ran thus. Because only junctional sequences without quality scores were contained in the immunoSEQ output, filtering matching that applied to full-length reads could not be performed. Sequences were annotated with PyIR, a Python wrapper for IgBLAST v1.9, and V/J genes and CDR3 were assigned using IMGT germline references. Any read was removed if the V/J assignment was weak (E-value above 1e-6), the CDR3 was missing, or the read contained stop codons, out-of-frame junctions, or ambiguous translated residues. V3J clonotypes were defined by identical inferred V gene, J gene, and CDR3 amino acid sequence. Percentage overlap between repertoires was calculated by dividing the number of shared unique clonotypes by the size of the smaller repertoire. Repertoire richness was assessed with RTK rarefaction, the Chao1 estimator, and Recon v2.1 estimates of unobserved clonotypes. Generation probabilities were computed with OLGA for all TCRbeta clonotypes obtained by the gDNA method from a handful of donors. Not all clones reach the TCRdb copy of this immuneACCESS table, which keeps in-frame sequences only. Checked studies attribute under half of the gap to unresolved V genes and leave the rest unexplained. That table supplies the V and J calls and clone size; D and trimming were determined from the DNA. The sample table records around 2,000,000 clones; 85% to 95% of these occur just once. The ten largest account for roughly 0.13% of the sample.

To note about this clone: This clone's antigen is unknown. No clone much larger than this one lies a single base away; base qualities are absent.

The rearrangement combines TRBV30 with TRBJ1-2; no D gene is confidently identified. Sequenced input: naive CD4+ T cells sorted from blood. Reading the label with the study, this specimen's cell subset or site is: CD45RA+ positively selected. This TCR came from a man between 18 and 29 years old in good health. The nucleotide sequence is given as TGTGCCTGGAGTGGGTTGGATGGCTACACCTTC. Its product reads: CAWSGLDGYTF. Here the CDR3 is joined to the reference TRBV30 and TRBJ1-2 genes, and the full variable domain is: SQTIHQWPATLVQPVGSPLSLECTVEGTSNPNLYWYRQAAGRGLQLLFYSVGIGQISSEVPQNLSASRPQDRQFILSSKKLLLSDSGFYLCAWSGLDGYTFGSGTRLTVV.